Here is one TCR beta chain with its context. These data belong to a study of blood T cell repertoires in COVID-19. Overall study: Samples came from the United States, Italy and Spain, spanning acute and convalescent COVID-19.

Authors' methods: Nucleated cell number was recorded as an estimate derived from reference gene primer amplification. Using immunoSEQ multiplex PCR, the repertoire was profiled, and TCRdb retains in-frame clones only, with some absent. The V and J calls and the clone size are those of that table, but D and trimming were determined from the DNA. Of 390,000 or so clones in the sample, around 87% were seen once. This CDR3 has 12 amino acids. Germline V gene sequence: CDR1 SQVTM, CDR2 ANQGSEA. V was trimmed by 7 bases and J by 1 base, leaving 9 bases between them. The gene calls are TRBV29-1 and TRBJ2-3; a weak D match, TRBD2 (5 bases). This clonotype was sampled from a woman in her twenties or thirties with COVID-19, enrolled during active disease. The sample consisted of peripheral blood. CDR3 in amino acids: CSGRRGTDTQYF. The CDR3 nucleotides read TGCAGCGGGAGGCGGGGCACAGATACGCAGTATTTT.